This passage covers 28 T cell receptor beta chains from one sample sequenced in a study of blood T cell repertoires in COVID-19. TCRdb's table, derived via immunoSEQ multiplex PCR, lists solely in-frame clones and lacks some. Here the sample spans approximately 240,000 clones, around nine tenths being singletons. The specimen was PBMCs or T cells enriched from blood (not recorded which). Receptors were obtained from a woman aged 18-30 years who had recovered from COVID-19.

This chain uses TRBV3-1 (or the pseudogene TRBV3-2) with TRBJ1-2; TRBD1 might be the D (6 bases). The CDR3 length is 13 residues. Germline CDR1 is LGHDT and CDR2 is YNNKEL (reference sequence). V lost 5 bases and J lost 6, with 13 bases in between. CDR3 in DNA: TGTGCCAGCAGCTCTATACAGGGAGATGGCTACACCTTC. Translation gives CASSSIQGDGYTF.

V is TRBV9 and J is TRBJ2-2; possible D gene TRBD2, 5 bases. Trimming took 4 bases from V and 12 from J, leaving 19 bases between them. Germline V gives CDR1 SGDLS, CDR2 YYNGEE. CDR3 length equals 14 residues. The CDR3 region is CASSQDSLGAQLFF. Here the CDR3 DNA reads TGTGCCAGCAGCCAGGACTCGCTCGGTGCGCAGCTGTTTTTT.

The gene calls are TRBV24-1 and TRBJ1-3; D gene unclear. The V and J ends lost 2 bases and 3 bases respectively, with 7 bases between them. Looked up from germline, CDR1 is KGHDR and CDR2 is SFDVKD. The CDR3 totals 14 residues. DNA for the CDR3: TGTGCCACCAGTGATTCGGGGTTTGGAAACACCATATATTTT. Encoded protein: CATSDSGFGNTIYF.

The rearrangement links TRBV6-2 or TRBV6-3 to TRBJ1-5; D possibly corresponds to TRBD1 (5 bases). The germline CDR1 and CDR2 sequences are MNHEY and SVGEGT. The CDR3 has 15 residues. Trimming took 6 bases from V and 4 from J, leaving 16 bases between them. The CDR3 nucleotides are TGTGCCAGCAGCCGACCAGCAGGGCAGAATCAGCCCCAGCATTTT. It specifies CASSRPAGQNQPQHF.

The genes are TRBV4-1 and TRBJ1-5; a possible D gene is TRBD1 (6 bases). CDR3 length equals 17 residues. Germline assignment: CDR1 MGHRA and CDR2 YSYEKL. Trimming removed 3 bases at V and 0 bases at J, with 15 bases between. The CDR3 region is CASSQGPTGASNQPQHF. As DNA, the CDR3 is TGCGCCAGCAGCCAGGGCCCGACAGGAGCTAGCAATCAGCCCCAGCATTTT.

The V call is TRBV15, the J call TRBJ1-2, with D perhaps TRBD1 (5 bases). Trimming removed 1 base at V and 1 base at J, with 10 bases between. Germline CDR1 is LNHNV and CDR2 is YYDKDF (reference sequence). The CDR3 contains 15 residues. CDR3 in amino acids: CATSRGGHVNYGYTF. DNA for the CDR3: TGTGCCACCAGCAGAGGCGGACACGTTAACTATGGCTACACCTTC. Full variable domain (outside the CDR3, taken from reference TRBV15 and TRBJ1-2): DAMVIQNPRYQVTQFGKPVTLSCSQTLNHNVMYWYQQKSSQAPKLLFHYYDKDFNNEADTPDNFQSRRPNTSFCFLDIRSPGLGDTAMYLCATSRGGHVNYGYTFGSGTRLTVV.

The rearrangement joins TRBV28 to TRBJ2-7; TRBD1 aligns across 12 bases. Germline lookup yields CDR1 MDHEN and CDR2 SYDVKM. The CDR3 runs 14 residues. V lost 2 bases to trimming and J lost 6 bases; unmatched junction nucleotides: 2. CDR3 protein: CASSLGTGGSEQYF. The CDR3 nucleotides read TGTGCCAGCAGTTTAGGGACAGGGGGCTCCGAGCAGTACTTC.

This chain links TRBV7-9 with TRBJ1-1, with 10 bases matching TRBD1. V was pared by 5 bases and J by 4 bases, with 10 bases of the junction left unmatched. CDR3 length equals 16 residues. CDR1 and CDR2 from the germline V gene are SEHNR and FQNEAQ (reference sequence). The CDR3 spells CASSPYPGQGTTEAFF. The CDR3 nucleotides read TGTGCCAGCAGCCCCTACCCGGGACAGGGGACCACTGAAGCTTTCTTT.

V and J are TRBV4-1 and TRBJ2-6, with D possibly being TRBD2 (6 bases). This CDR3 is 18 amino acids long. V was trimmed by 1 base and J by 3 bases, leaving 16 bases between them. Germline values: CDR1 MGHRA, CDR2 YSYEKL. DNA for the CDR3: TGCGCCAGCAGCCAAGGAGGTGGAGGGCCGCTTGGGGCCAACGTCCTGACTTTC. Protein product: CASSQGGGGPLGANVLTF.

This rearrangement joins TRBV10-3 to TRBJ2-2; TRBD2 might be the D (6 bases). V lost 4 bases and J 4 bases, leaving 13 bases between the germline ends. The CDR3 loop spans 15 amino acids. CDR1 and CDR2 (germline): ENHRY, SYGVKD. The CDR3 DNA reads as TGTGCCATCAGTGCTGGAGGGAGACCCACCGGGGAGCTGTTTTTT. This codes for CAISAGGRPTGELFF.

This clone showed up just once. The chain couples TRBV4-1 to TRBJ1-6; TRBD1 is a possible D gene (6 bases). V was pared by 6 bases and J by 10 bases, with 13 bases between. Germline V lookup: CDR1 MGHRA, CDR2 YSYEKL. The CDR3 spans 13 residues. The CDR3 reads CASRGAARSPLHF. DNA for the CDR3: TGCGCCAGCAGGGGGGCTGCTCGATCACCCCTCCACTTT.

The chain recombines TRBV4-1 with TRBJ2-3, with TRBD2 identical over 8 bases. Trimming took 5 bases from V and 5 from J; bases not matched to a gene: 3. The CDR3 sequence is 13 residues long. Germline CDR1 and CDR2: MGHRA and YSYEKL. The DNA of the CDR3 is TGCGCCAGCAGCACCCGGGGGGGAGATACGCAGTATTTT. Its protein is CASSTRGGDTQYF.

As DNA, the CDR3 is TGTGCCAGCAGCGAACGACAGGGCACTTTCTATGGCTACACCTTC. This codes for CASSERQGTFYGYTF. V usage is TRBV11-3 and J usage is TRBJ1-2; 7 positions match TRBD1. V lost 5 bases, J lost 4 bases, and 10 bases stayed unmatched. Germline V gene data show CDR1 as SGHNT and CDR2 as YENEEA. CDR3 length: 15 amino acids.

V is TRBV3-1 (or the pseudogene TRBV3-2) and J is TRBJ2-1; no reliable D call. The V end lost 6 bases, the J end lost 7 bases, and 10 bases lay between the germline ends. This CDR3 contains 12 residues. The germline V gene has CDR1 LGHDT and CDR2 YNNKEL (reference sequence). The CDR3 spells CASSPPGNEQFF. CDR3 nucleotide sequence: TGTGCCAGCAGTCCGCCCGGGAATGAGCAGTTCTTC.

The gene calls are TRBV10-3 and TRBJ1-2, with 8 positions matching TRBD1. The CDR3 is 16 residues long. Germline CDR1 is ENHRY and CDR2 is SYGVKD. V lost 8 bases to trimming and J lost 0 bases; unmatched junction nucleotides: 11. CDR3 sequence (DNA): TGTGCCATCGATCCCGGGACAGGTTTTTCTAACTATGGCTACACCTTC. Its protein is CAIDPGTGFSNYGYTF.

Comment on this clone: The same CDR3 is also encoded by other DNA sequences in this sample. The V and J genes are TRBV7-2 and TRBJ2-2, with D maybe TRBD1 (5 bases). The CDR3 is 14 residues long. Between the trimmed V and J ends, which lost 1 base and 3 bases, there was a span of 6 bases. CDR1 and CDR2 (germline): SGHTA, FQGNSA. CDR3 sequence reads: CASSLGGYTGELFF. In DNA, the CDR3 is TGTGCCAGCAGCTTAGGGGGCTACACCGGGGAGCTGTTTTTT. The full variable domain, with the rest looked up from reference TRBV7-2 and TRBJ2-2, is GAGVSQSPSNKVTEKGKDVELRCDPISGHTALYWYRQSLGQGLEFLIYFQGNSAPDKSGLPSDRFSAERTGGSVSTLTIQRTQQEDSAVYLCASSLGGYTGELFFGEGSRLTVL.

The chain links TRBV5-1 to TRBJ1-1; TRBD1 is a possible D gene (6 bases). The CDR3 runs to 13 residues. V shed 2 bases and J shed 8 bases, with 13 bases lying between them. In germline, CDR1 is SGHRS, CDR2 YFSETQ. CDR3 residues: CASSLNRDLEAFF. The DNA of the CDR3 is TGCGCCAGCAGCTTAAACAGGGATTTGGAAGCTTTCTTT. The whole variable domain, remainder taken from reference TRBV5-1 and TRBJ1-1, is KAGVTQTPRYLIKTRGQQVTLSCSPISGHRSVSWYQQTPGQGLQFLFEYFSETQRNKGNFPGRFSGRQFSNSRSEMNVSTLELGDSALYLCASSLNRDLEAFFGQGTRLTVV.

CDR3 loop: CASSSRGSGITDTQYF. CDR3 in DNA: TGTGCCAGCAGCTCCCGGGGTAGCGGGATAACAGATACGCAGTATTTT. The chain combines TRBV11-2 with TRBJ2-3; the match to TRBD2 covers 8 bases. The CDR3 is 16 residues long. The germline V gene has CDR1 SGHAT and CDR2 FQNNGV. V was clipped by 4 bases and J by 3 bases; unmatched bases: 9.

This chain uses TRBV18 with TRBJ2-7; D is possibly TRBD2 (6 bases). The length of the CDR3 is 15 residues. V was clipped by 4 bases and J by 3 bases, with 16 bases between them. Germline loops: CDR1 KGHSH, CDR2 LQKENI. CDR3 region: CASSLGRGMDYEQYF. The CDR3 region has the DNA TGTGCCAGCTCACTTGGTCGGGGGATGGACTACGAGCAGTACTTC.

The J gene is TRBJ2-7, the V gene TRBV5-4; TRBD2 matches at 14 bases. Germline V gene data show CDR1 as SGHNT and CDR2 as YYREEE (reference sequence). With 3 bases clipped from V and 3 bases from J, the junction kept 5 bases outside the gene matches. This CDR3 has 16 amino acids. The CDR3, as DNA: TGTGCCAGCAGCTGGGGACTAGCGGGAGCTAACTACGAGCAGTACTTC. Its translation is CASSWGLAGANYEQYF.

The chain has TRBV19 and TRBJ2-3, with unresolved D. The CDR3 is 15 amino acids. Germline V gene data show CDR1 as LNHDA and CDR2 as SQIVND (reference sequence). V lost 4 bases and J 4 bases, leaving 15 bases between the germline ends. The CDR3 DNA is TGTGCCAGTAGTACCTTAAACGTGGGCGCAGATACGCAGTATTTT. Translated: CASSTLNVGADTQYF.

The chain links TRBV11-2 to TRBJ1-1; D may be TRBD1 (5 bases). The V gene's germline CDR1 is SGHAT and CDR2 FQNNGV. Trimming stripped 5 bases from V and 5 bases from J, with 27 bases between. CDR3 length: 18 residues. The CDR3 DNA is TGTGCCAGCAGCCCACATTTAGGCGGGGCAGGGTATGGGACTGAAGCTTTCTTT. It codes for CASSPHLGGAGYGTEAFF.

This clone was recorded only once. The V gene is TRBV5-4, the J gene TRBJ2-1; no definite D call. The CDR3 is 12 amino acids. The V end was cut by 1 base, the J end by 8 bases, with 7 bases between. Germline CDR1 reads SGHNT; CDR2 reads YYREEE (reference sequence). CDR3 in DNA: TGTGCCAGCAGCTTGTCCCGGGATGAGCAGTTCTTC. This sequence encodes CASSLSRDEQFF.

The chain carries TRBV6-1 and TRBJ1-2; 11 bases are a match to TRBD1. V gave up 1 base and J gave up 5 bases; unmatched junction bases: 9. Looked up from germline, CDR1 is MNHNS and CDR2 is SASEGT. The CDR3 totals 17 residues. CDR3 sequence (DNA): TGTGCCAGCAGTGAAGGGACAGGGGGCCTTGGAGGGTATGGCTACACCTTC. This encodes CASSEGTGGLGGYGYTF.

The rearrangement joins TRBV27 to TRBJ1-1; maybe TRBD1 (6 bases). The germline gives CDR1 MNHEY, CDR2 SMNVEV (reference sequence). Trimming removed 3 bases at V and 3 bases at J, with 17 bases between. The CDR3 is 16 amino acids. CDR3 nucleotides: TGTGCCAGCAGTTTCTACCCCGACAGGACTGACACTGAAGCTTTCTTT. This encodes CASSFYPDRTDTEAFF.

V gene TRBV4-1 combines with J gene TRBJ1-5, with a weak D call TRBD1 (5 bases). With 1 base removed from V and 1 base from J, the gap between germline ends came to 5 bases. Germline assignment: CDR1 MGHRA and CDR2 YSYEKL. The CDR3 contains 14 residues. The CDR3 DNA reads as TGCGCCAGCAGCCAAGGACAGAGCAATCAGCCCCAGCATTTT. This sequence encodes CASSQGQSNQPQHF.

The V and J genes are TRBV28 and TRBJ2-7; TRBD2 aligns across 9 bases. The CDR3 loop spans 14 amino acids. J was trimmed by 4 bases and V by 9 bases; bases with no gene match: 10. Germline V gene sequence: CDR1 MDHEN, CDR2 SYDVKM. Here the CDR3 DNA reads TGTGCCAGTAAAATAGCGGGAGAAGGGTACGAGCAGTACTTC. Its translation: CASKIAGEGYEQYF.

The chain links TRBV6-4 to TRBJ2-2; D gene ambiguous. Trimming removed 4 bases at V and 4 bases at J, with 10 bases between. Germline V gives CDR1 MRHNA, CDR2 SNTAGT. This CDR3 contains 14 residues. The CDR3 loop reads CASSVQFGTGELFF. Here the CDR3 DNA reads TGTGCCAGCAGTGTTCAGTTTGGCACCGGGGAGCTGTTTTTT.